This T cell receptor (beta chain) was observed in a study of cytomegalovirus exposure and HLA in healthy donors. Study details: Earlier work reported approximately 100 million unique TCR beta sequences from roughly 180 million T cells. Overall study results and limits: Reports credit the classifier with highly specific, highly sensitive diagnosis of cytomegalovirus status.

CDR3 length equals 15 residues. Per the germline V gene, CDR1 is SNHLY and CDR2 is FYNNEI. V shed 7 bases and J shed 8 bases, with 20 bases lying between them. Use of 60 Vbeta and 13 Jbeta primers characterized the PCR. Method: immunoSEQ multiplex PCR; TCRdb's copy keeps in-frame clones and lacks some. The table records approximately 140,000 clones, 50% to 75% of them present only once. Points on this clone: The antigen is undetermined.

The chain has TRBV2 and TRBJ1-4, with D tentatively TRBD1 (6 bases). Specimen: PBMCs. The sequence derives from a woman in her fifties or sixties in good health and CMV-seropositive. The CDR3 bases are TGTGCCAGCATCTCCAATGGGGGGAGGGGGGAAAAACTGTTTTTT. As protein: CASISNGGRGEKLFF.